This T cell receptor (beta chain) was recovered during a study of T cell responses to AZD1222 COVID-19 vaccine. Background on the study: Both about-4-week and about-12-week second-dose recipients were combined. Study results and limitations: White British donors predominated, females outnumbered males, and clonal diversity was possibly underestimated. In the spike-specific TCR repertoire, nearly half reportedly target unmutated variant regions. Spike-specific TCR breadth and depth both grew after two AZD1222 doses.

The repertoire was sequenced with immunoSEQ multiplex PCR; TCRdb's copy has only in-frame clones and lacks some. The sample records approximately 160,000 clones, roughly 93% being singletons. Regarding this clone: Its antigen remains unidentified.

The starting material was peripheral blood, obtained on day 0 of AZD1222 vaccination. The clonotype comes from an adult in good health.

CDR3 sequence: CAWKLAGGTEQFF. CDR3 nucleotide sequence: TGTGCCTGGAAATTAGCGGGGGGGACTGAGCAGTTCTTC. The chain recombines TRBV30 with TRBJ2-1, with 11 nucleotides matching TRBD2. J was trimmed by 9 bases and V by 4 bases; bases with no gene match: 5. The V gene's germline CDR1 is GTSNPN and CDR2 SVGIG (reference sequence). CDR3 length: 13 amino acids. The whole variable domain, filled in from reference TRBV30 and TRBJ2-1, reads SQTIHQWPATLVQPVGSPLSLECTVEGTSNPNLYWYRQAAGRGLQLLFYSVGIGQISSEVPQNLSASRPQDRQFILSSKKLLLSDSGFYLCAWKLAGGTEQFFGPGTRLTVL.